This T cell receptor (beta chain) originates from a study of somatic mutations in cytotoxic T cells in rheumatoid arthritis. V was clipped by 5 bases and J by 4 bases; unmatched bases: 5. CDR1 and CDR2 from the germline V gene are SGHRS and YFSETQ. The CDR3 has 16 residues. Clones were read by immunoSEQ multiplex PCR, and TCRdb kept only the in-frame ones, dropping some. The sample yields 8,500 to 11,000 clones, about 81% seen once. The sequence was collected from a woman between 50 and 59 years old in good health. Sequenced material: CD8+ T cells sorted from blood. This chain uses TRBV5-1 with TRBJ2-3; 15 bases agree with TRBD2. The CDR3 here is CASSGTSGGLPDTQYF. CDR3 bases: TGCGCCAGCAGTGGGACTAGCGGGGGGTTGCCAGATACGCAGTATTTT.